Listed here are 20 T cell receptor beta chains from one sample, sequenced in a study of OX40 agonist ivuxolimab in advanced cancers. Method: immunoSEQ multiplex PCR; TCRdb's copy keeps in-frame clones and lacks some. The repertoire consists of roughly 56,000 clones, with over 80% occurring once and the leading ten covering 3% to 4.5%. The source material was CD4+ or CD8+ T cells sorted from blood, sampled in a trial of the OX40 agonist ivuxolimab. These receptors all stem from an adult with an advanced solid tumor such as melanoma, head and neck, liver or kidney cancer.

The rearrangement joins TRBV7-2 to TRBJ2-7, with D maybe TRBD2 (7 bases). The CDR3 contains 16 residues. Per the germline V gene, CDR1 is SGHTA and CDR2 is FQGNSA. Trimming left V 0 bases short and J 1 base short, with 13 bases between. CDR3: CASSLALGGASYEQYF. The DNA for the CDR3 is TGTGCCAGCAGCTTAGCCTTGGGGGGGGCTTCCTACGAGCAGTACTTC.

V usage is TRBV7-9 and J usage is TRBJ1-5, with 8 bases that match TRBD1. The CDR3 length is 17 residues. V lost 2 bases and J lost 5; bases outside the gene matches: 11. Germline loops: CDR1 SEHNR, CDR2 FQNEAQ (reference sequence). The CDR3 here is CASSLPLGQGVDQPQHF. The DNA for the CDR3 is TGTGCCAGCAGCTTACCCTTAGGACAGGGAGTAGATCAGCCCCAGCATTTT.

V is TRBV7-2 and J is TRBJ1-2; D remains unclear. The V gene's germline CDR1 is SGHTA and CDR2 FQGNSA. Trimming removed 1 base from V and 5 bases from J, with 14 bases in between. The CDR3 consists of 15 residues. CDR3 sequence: CASSLEATGTYGYTF. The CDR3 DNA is TGTGCCAGCAGCTTAGAGGCTACGGGTACATATGGCTACACCTTC.

CDR3 in DNA: TGTGCCAGCTTAGGACTAGCGGGGAGAAACAATGAGCAGTTCTTC. Amino acids: CASLGLAGRNNEQFF. This chain links TRBV6-5 with TRBJ2-1; 12 bases line up with TRBD2. In germline, CDR1 is MNHEY, CDR2 SVGAGI. The V gene end was trimmed by 8 bases and the J gene end by 5 bases; junction bases not matched to a gene: 7. The CDR3 is 15 residues long.

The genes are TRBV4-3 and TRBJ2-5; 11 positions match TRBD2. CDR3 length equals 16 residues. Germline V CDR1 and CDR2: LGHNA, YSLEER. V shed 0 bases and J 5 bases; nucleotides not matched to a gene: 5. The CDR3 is CASSQDASGGWETQYF. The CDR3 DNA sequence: TGCGCCAGCAGCCAAGACGCTAGCGGGGGGTGGGAGACCCAGTACTTC.

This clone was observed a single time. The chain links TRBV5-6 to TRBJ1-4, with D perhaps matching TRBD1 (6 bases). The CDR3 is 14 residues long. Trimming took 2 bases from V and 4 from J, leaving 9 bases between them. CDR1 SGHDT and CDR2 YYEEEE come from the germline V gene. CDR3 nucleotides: TGTGCCAGCAGCTTAACAGGGATTAATGAAAAACTGTTTTTT. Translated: CASSLTGINEKLFF. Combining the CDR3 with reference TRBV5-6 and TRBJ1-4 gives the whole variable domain DAGVTQSPTHLIKTRGQQVTLRCSPKSGHDTVSWYQQALGQGPQFIFQYYEEEERQRGNFPDRFSGHQFPNYSSELNVNALLLGDSALYLCASSLTGINEKLFFGSGTQLSVL.

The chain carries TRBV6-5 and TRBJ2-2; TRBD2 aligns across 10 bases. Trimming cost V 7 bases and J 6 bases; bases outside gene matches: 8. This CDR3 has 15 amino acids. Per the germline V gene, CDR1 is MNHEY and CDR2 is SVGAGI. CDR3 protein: CASKRAGGEAGELFF. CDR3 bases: TGTGCCAGCAAAAGAGCGGGGGGGGAAGCCGGGGAGCTGTTTTTT.

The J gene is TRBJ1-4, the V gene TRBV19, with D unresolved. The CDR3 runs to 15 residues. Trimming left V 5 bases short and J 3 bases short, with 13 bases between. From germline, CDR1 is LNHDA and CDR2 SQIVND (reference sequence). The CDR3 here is CASSLQGSPNEKLFF. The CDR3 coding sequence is TGTGCCAGTAGTCTTCAAGGTTCCCCTAATGAAAAACTGTTTTTT.

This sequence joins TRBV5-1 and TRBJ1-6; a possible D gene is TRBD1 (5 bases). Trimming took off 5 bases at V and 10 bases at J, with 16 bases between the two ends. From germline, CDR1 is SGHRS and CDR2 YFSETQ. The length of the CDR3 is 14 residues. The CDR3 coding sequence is TGCGCCAGCAGGTTACAGGACGATGGATCACCCCTCCACTTT. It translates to CASRLQDDGSPLHF.

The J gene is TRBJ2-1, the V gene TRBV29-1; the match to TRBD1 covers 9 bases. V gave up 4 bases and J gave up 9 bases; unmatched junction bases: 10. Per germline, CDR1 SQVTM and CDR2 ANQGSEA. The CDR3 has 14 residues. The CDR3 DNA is TGCAGCGTTGGGTACCGGGACAGGGAGGGTGAGCAGTTCTTC. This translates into CSVGYRDREGEQFF.

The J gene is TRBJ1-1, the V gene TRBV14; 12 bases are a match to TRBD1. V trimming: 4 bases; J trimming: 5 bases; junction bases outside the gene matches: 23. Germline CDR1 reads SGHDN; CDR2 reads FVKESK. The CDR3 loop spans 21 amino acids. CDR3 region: CASSRGPPGQGADWLRTEAFF. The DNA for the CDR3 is TGTGCCAGCAGCCGGGGCCCTCCGGGACAGGGGGCGGATTGGTTGAGGACTGAAGCTTTCTTT.

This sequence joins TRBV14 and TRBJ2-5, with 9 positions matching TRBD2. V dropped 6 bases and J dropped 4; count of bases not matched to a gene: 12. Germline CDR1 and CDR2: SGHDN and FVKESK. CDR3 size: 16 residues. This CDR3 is CASSPDRGSGGETQYF. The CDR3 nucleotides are TGTGCCAGCAGTCCCGATCGCGGTAGCGGGGGAGAGACCCAGTACTTC.

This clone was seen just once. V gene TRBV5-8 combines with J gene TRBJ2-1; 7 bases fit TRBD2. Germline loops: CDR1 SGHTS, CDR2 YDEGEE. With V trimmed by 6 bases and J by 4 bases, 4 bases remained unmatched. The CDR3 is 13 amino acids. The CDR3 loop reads CASILALYNEQFF. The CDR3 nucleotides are TGTGCCAGCATACTAGCGTTGTACAATGAGCAGTTCTTC.

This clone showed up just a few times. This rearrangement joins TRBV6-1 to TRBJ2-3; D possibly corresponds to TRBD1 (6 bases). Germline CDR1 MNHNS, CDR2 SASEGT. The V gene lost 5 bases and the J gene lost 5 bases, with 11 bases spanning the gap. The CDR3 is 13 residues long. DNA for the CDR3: TGTGCCAGCAGTCCCTACAGGGAAGATACGCAGTATTTT. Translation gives CASSPYREDTQYF.

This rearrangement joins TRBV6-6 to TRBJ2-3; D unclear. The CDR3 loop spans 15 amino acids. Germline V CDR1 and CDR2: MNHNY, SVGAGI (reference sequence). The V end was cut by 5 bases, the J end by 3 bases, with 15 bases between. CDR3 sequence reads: CASSDRSRGTDTQYF. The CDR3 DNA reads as TGTGCCAGCAGTGACCGGTCCCGAGGAACAGATACGCAGTATTTT.

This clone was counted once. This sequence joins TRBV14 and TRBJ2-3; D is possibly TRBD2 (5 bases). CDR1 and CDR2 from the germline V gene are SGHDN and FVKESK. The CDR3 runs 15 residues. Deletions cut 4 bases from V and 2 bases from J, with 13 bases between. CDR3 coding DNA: TGTGCCAGCAGCCCCGGGATCTACCACACAGATACGCAGTATTTT. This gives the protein CASSPGIYHTDTQYF.

CDR3 coding DNA: TGTGCCAGCAGCCATTCTAGTAGACAAGAGACCCAGTACTTC. As protein: CASSHSSRQETQYF. The chain has TRBV9 and TRBJ2-5, with no clear D. CDR3 length: 14 amino acids. V was clipped by 4 bases and J by 2 bases, with 12 bases between them. Germline V gene sequence: CDR1 SGDLS, CDR2 YYNGEE.

The CDR3 protein is CSGGSFSYNEQFF. The CDR3 nucleotides are TGCAGCGGGGGCAGCTTCTCCTACAATGAGCAGTTCTTC. The chain uses TRBV29-1 and TRBJ2-1; weak D call: TRBD1 (5 bases). CDR3 size: 13 residues. The V gene's germline CDR1 is SQVTM and CDR2 ANQGSEA. V was clipped by 7 bases and J by 0 bases, with 10 bases between them.

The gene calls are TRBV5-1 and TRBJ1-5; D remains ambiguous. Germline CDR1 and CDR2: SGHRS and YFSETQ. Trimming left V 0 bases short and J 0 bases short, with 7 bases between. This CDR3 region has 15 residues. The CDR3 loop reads CASSLGGSSNQPQHF. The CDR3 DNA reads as TGCGCCAGCAGCTTGGGAGGGTCTAGCAATCAGCCCCAGCATTTT.

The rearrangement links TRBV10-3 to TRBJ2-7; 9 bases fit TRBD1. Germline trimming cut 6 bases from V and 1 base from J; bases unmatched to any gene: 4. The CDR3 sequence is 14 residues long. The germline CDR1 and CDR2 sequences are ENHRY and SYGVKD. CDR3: CAIRMTGGSYEQYF. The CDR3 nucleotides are TGTGCCATCAGGATGACAGGGGGGTCCTACGAGCAGTACTTC.